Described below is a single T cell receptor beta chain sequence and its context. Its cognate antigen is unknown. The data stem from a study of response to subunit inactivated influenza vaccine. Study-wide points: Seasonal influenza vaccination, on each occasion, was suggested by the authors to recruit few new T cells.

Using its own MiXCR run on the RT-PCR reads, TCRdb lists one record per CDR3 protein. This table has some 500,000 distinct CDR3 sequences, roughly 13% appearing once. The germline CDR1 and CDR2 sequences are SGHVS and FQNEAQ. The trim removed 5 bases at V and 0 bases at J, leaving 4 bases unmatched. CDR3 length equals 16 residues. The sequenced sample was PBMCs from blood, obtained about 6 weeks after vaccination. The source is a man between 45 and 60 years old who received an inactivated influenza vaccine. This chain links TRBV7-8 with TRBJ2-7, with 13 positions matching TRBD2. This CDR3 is CASSPRTSGSSYEQYF. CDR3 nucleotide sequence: TGTGCCAGCAGCCCGCGGACTAGCGGGAGCTCCTACGAGCAGTACTTC.